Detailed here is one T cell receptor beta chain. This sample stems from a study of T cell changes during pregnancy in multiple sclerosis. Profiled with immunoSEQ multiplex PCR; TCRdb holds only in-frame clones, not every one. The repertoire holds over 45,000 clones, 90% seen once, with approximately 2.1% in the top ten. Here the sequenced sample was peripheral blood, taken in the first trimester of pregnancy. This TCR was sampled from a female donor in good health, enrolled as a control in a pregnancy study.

CDR3 bases: TGTGCCAGCAGCTCAACTAGCGGTTCAGCCAATACGCAGTATTTT. Its translation: CASSSTSGSANTQYF. The V call is TRBV7-2, the J call TRBJ2-3; 8 bases are shared with TRBD2. Germline V lookup: CDR1 SGHTA, CDR2 FQGNSA. The CDR3 covers 15 residues. With V trimmed by 4 bases and J by 7 bases, 10 bases remained unmatched.